This T cell receptor (beta chain) was observed in a study of T cell changes during pregnancy in multiple sclerosis. The CDR3 has 11 residues. The V end lost 8 bases, the J end lost 9 bases, and 13 bases lay between the germline ends. CDR1 is GTSNPN and CDR2 is SVGIG in the germline V gene (reference sequence). The method was immunoSEQ multiplex PCR; TCRdb's version includes in-frame clones alone and lacks a portion of them. This sample yields about 84,000 clones, of which 94% are seen a single time; 2.5% belongs to the top ten. This sequence was found in a female donor with multiple sclerosis, enrolled in a pregnancy study. This specimen consisted of peripheral blood, obtained in the third trimester of pregnancy. The chain couples TRBV30 to TRBJ2-2; perhaps TRBD1 as D (6 bases). CDR3 DNA: TGTGCCGTGACAGGCGGCCGGGAGCTGTTTTTT. It translates to CAVTGGRELFF.